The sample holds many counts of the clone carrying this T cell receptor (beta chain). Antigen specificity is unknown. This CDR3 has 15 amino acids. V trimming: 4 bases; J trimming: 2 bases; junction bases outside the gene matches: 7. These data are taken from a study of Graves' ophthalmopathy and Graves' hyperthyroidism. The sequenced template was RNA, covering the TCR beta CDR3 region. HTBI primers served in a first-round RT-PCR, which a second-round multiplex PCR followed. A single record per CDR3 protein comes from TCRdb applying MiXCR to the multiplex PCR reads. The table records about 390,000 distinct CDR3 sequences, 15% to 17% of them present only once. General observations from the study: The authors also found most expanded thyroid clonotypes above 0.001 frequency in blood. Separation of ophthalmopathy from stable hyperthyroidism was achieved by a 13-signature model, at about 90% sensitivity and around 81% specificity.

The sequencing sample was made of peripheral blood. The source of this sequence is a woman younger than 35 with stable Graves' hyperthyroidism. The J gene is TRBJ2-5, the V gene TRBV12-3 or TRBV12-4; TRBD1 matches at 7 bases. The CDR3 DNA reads TGTGCCAGCAGTTCGCAGGGGGATCATCAAGAGACCCAGTACTTC. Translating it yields CASSSQGDHQETQYF.